This is a list of T cell receptor beta chains from one sample in a study of T cells in localized non-small cell lung cancer. Generated by immunoSEQ multiplex PCR, the TCRdb table keeps only in-frame clones and is missing some. Here the sample spans tens of thousands of clones, approximately 90% being singletons. The starting material was peripheral blood, obtained before any cancer treatment. Source of these receptors: a female donor aged 60 or older with stage I lung adenocarcinoma. Both conserved end residues are part of each CDR3. D genes are given only for firm matches. The size of a clone is reported for some rows only, either as once, few or many, or as a class for expanded clones.

clone size: few; V gene: TRBV7-2; J gene: TRBJ1-3; D gene: .; CDR3 protein: CASSLGAGRNTIYF; CDR3 DNA: TGTGCCAGCAGCTTAGGGGCGGGAAGAAACACCATATATTTT
clone size: .; V gene: TRBV6-5; J gene: TRBJ1-2; D gene: TRBD1; CDR3 protein: CASRKTGLLDGYTF; CDR3 DNA: TGTGCCAGCAGGAAGACAGGGCTGTTGGATGGCTACACCTTC
clone size: once; V gene: TRBV2; J gene: TRBJ1-5; D gene: .; CDR3 protein: CASRATGNGQPQHF; CDR3 DNA: TGTGCCAGCAGGGCCACAGGGAACGGTCAGCCCCAGCATTTT
clone size: .; V gene: TRBV4-1; J gene: TRBJ1-2; D gene: .; CDR3 protein: CASSQGVNYGYTF; CDR3 DNA: TGCGCCAGCAGCCAAGGCGTTAACTATGGCTACACCTTC
clone size: .; V gene: TRBV11-3; J gene: TRBJ2-3; D gene: TRBD2; CDR3 protein: CASSSETSGANTQYF; CDR3 DNA: TGTGCCAGCAGCTCTGAGACTAGCGGCGCAAATACGCAGTATTTT
clone size: .; V gene: TRBV2; J gene: TRBJ2-1; D gene: .; CDR3 protein: CASSPLTVSYNEQFF; CDR3 DNA: TGTGCCAGCAGTCCCCTAACGGTCTCCTACAATGAGCAGTTCTTC
clone size: .; V gene: TRBV5-1; J gene: TRBJ2-2; D gene: TRBD1; CDR3 protein: CASIKGQGDTGELFF; CDR3 DNA: TGCGCCAGCATCAAGGGACAGGGAGACACCGGGGAGCTGTTTTTT
clone size: .; V gene: TRBV2; J gene: TRBJ1-4; D gene: .; CDR3 protein: CASQPSTNEKLFF; CDR3 DNA: TGTGCCAGCCAACCATCAACTAATGAAAAACTGTTTTTT
clone size: .; V gene: TRBV6-4; J gene: TRBJ2-2; D gene: .; CDR3 protein: CASSDRPNTGELFF; CDR3 DNA: TGTGCCAGTTCGGACAGACCGAACACCGGGGAGCTGTTTTTT
clone size: few; V gene: TRBV9; J gene: TRBJ2-3; D gene: .; CDR3 protein: CASSVGLGLTDTQYF; CDR3 DNA: TGTGCCAGCAGCGTAGGATTGGGGTTAACAGATACGCAGTATTTT
clone size: .; V gene: TRBV5-1; J gene: TRBJ2-5; D gene: TRBD1; CDR3 protein: CASSPGQNKETQYF; CDR3 DNA: TGCGCCAGCAGCCCGGGACAGAATAAAGAGACCCAGTACTTC
clone size: once; V gene: TRBV10-3; J gene: TRBJ2-3; D gene: TRBD1; CDR3 protein: CAISVPGQREPYTDTQYF; CDR3 DNA: TGTGCCATCAGTGTGCCGGGACAGAGGGAACCCTACACAGATACGCAGTATTTT
clone size: once; V gene: TRBV5-4; J gene: TRBJ1-4; D gene: TRBD1; CDR3 protein: CASSSRRTGEEKLFF; CDR3 DNA: TGTGCCAGCAGCTCCCGGCGGACAGGGGAGGAAAAACTGTTTTTT
clone size: .; V gene: TRBV5-6; J gene: TRBJ2-5; D gene: .; CDR3 protein: CASSLELQETQYF; CDR3 DNA: TGTGCCAGCAGCTTAGAGTTACAAGAGACCCAGTACTTC
clone size: .; V gene: TRBV5-6; J gene: TRBJ2-2; D gene: .; CDR3 protein: CASSWGVPANTGELFF; CDR3 DNA: TGTGCCAGCAGCTGGGGTGTTCCCGCGAACACCGGGGAGCTGTTTTTT
clone size: once; V gene: TRBV5-6; J gene: TRBJ1-4; D gene: TRBD1; CDR3 protein: CASRKGDRDNEKLFF; CDR3 DNA: TGTGCCAGCAGGAAGGGGGACAGGGACAATGAAAAACTGTTTTTT
clone size: .; V gene: TRBV5-5; J gene: TRBJ2-1; D gene: TRBD1; CDR3 protein: CARTTQGPHNEQFF; CDR3 DNA: TGTGCCAGAACGACACAGGGGCCTCACAATGAGCAGTTCTTC
clone size: .; V gene: TRBV14; J gene: TRBJ2-2; D gene: .; CDR3 protein: CASSQDRGRDWPGELFF; CDR3 DNA: TGTGCCAGCAGCCAAGATAGGGGTCGTGATTGGCCCGGGGAGCTGTTTTTT
clone size: .; V gene: TRBV5-6; J gene: TRBJ2-7; D gene: .; CDR3 protein: CASSLGTLSNYEQYF; CDR3 DNA: TGTGCCAGCAGCTTAGGGACCCTAAGTAACTACGAGCAGTACTTC
clone size: .; V gene: TRBV6-5; J gene: TRBJ1-3; D gene: TRBD1; CDR3 protein: CASSYSQGVSGNTIYF; CDR3 DNA: TGTGCCAGCAGTTACTCCCAGGGGGTCTCTGGAAACACCATATATTTT
clone size: .; V gene: TRBV28; J gene: TRBJ1-4; D gene: TRBD1; CDR3 protein: CASSLGGQGYEKLFF; CDR3 DNA: TGTGCCAGCAGTTTGGGAGGACAGGGGTATGAAAAACTGTTTTTT
clone size: .; V gene: TRBV5-6; J gene: TRBJ1-1; D gene: .; CDR3 protein: CASSLAWIEAFF; CDR3 DNA: TGTGCCAGCAGCTTGGCGTGGATTGAAGCTTTCTTT
clone size: .; V gene: TRBV29-1; J gene: TRBJ1-2; D gene: .; CDR3 protein: CSAGAGYGYTF; CDR3 DNA: TGCAGCGCCGGTGCTGGGTATGGCTACACCTTC
clone size: .; V gene: TRBV4-2; J gene: TRBJ1-2; D gene: .; CDR3 protein: CASSIPGDLGNFYGYTF; CDR3 DNA: TGTGCCAGCAGCATCCCGGGGGACCTAGGGAACTTCTATGGCTACACCTTC
clone size: .; V gene: TRBV19; J gene: TRBJ1-6; D gene: .; CDR3 protein: CASSPSGSSYNSPLHF; CDR3 DNA: TGTGCCAGTAGTCCCTCGGGTAGCTCCTATAATTCACCCCTCCACTTT
clone size: few; V gene: TRBV6-1; J gene: TRBJ1-2; D gene: .; CDR3 protein: CASTSGDTTSEGYTF; CDR3 DNA: TGTGCCAGCACCTCAGGAGATACAACATCGGAAGGCTACACCTTC
clone size: .; V gene: TRBV7-9; J gene: TRBJ2-6; D gene: TRBD1; CDR3 protein: CASSQTGGAGANVLTF; CDR3 DNA: TGTGCCAGCAGCCAGACAGGGGGAGCTGGGGCCAACGTCCTGACTTTC
clone size: .; V gene: TRBV4-1; J gene: TRBJ1-2; D gene: .; CDR3 protein: CASSLWEGNYGYTF; CDR3 DNA: TGCGCCAGCAGCCTCTGGGAGGGGAACTATGGCTACACCTTC
clone size: .; V gene: TRBV7-3; J gene: TRBJ2-1; D gene: TRBD2; CDR3 protein: CASSLSLAGVNEQFF; CDR3 DNA: TGTGCCAGCAGCTTAAGCCTAGCGGGGGTCAATGAGCAGTTCTTC
clone size: .; V gene: TRBV19; J gene: TRBJ1-5; D gene: .; CDR3 protein: CASSIDRATQPQHF; CDR3 DNA: TGTGCCAGTAGTATAGACCGCGCCACTCAGCCCCAGCATTTT
clone size: .; V gene: TRBV5-1; J gene: TRBJ2-3; D gene: .; CDR3 protein: CASSPSGEVADTQYF; CDR3 DNA: TGCGCCAGCAGCCCCTCAGGGGAAGTTGCAGATACGCAGTATTTT
clone size: .; V gene: TRBV6-5; J gene: TRBJ1-1; D gene: .; CDR3 protein: CASSPRRDTEAFF; CDR3 DNA: TGTGCCAGCAGTCCCCGGCGGGACACTGAAGCTTTCTTT
clone size: .; V gene: TRBV7-8; J gene: TRBJ1-3; D gene: .; CDR3 protein: CASRVEVAGNTIYF; CDR3 DNA: TGTGCCAGCAGAGTGGAGGTTGCTGGAAACACCATATATTTT
clone size: .; V gene: TRBV5-6; J gene: TRBJ1-2; D gene: .; CDR3 protein: CASSPLGNYGYTF; CDR3 DNA: TGTGCCAGCAGCCCCCTAGGAAACTATGGCTACACCTTC
clone size: .; V gene: TRBV7-2; J gene: TRBJ1-6; D gene: .; CDR3 protein: CASSLARVANSPLHF; CDR3 DNA: TGTGCCAGCAGCTTAGCAAGAGTTGCGAATTCACCCCTCCACTTT
clone size: .; V gene: TRBV11-2; J gene: TRBJ2-3; D gene: .; CDR3 protein: CASSLASRTDTQYF; CDR3 DNA: TGTGCCAGCAGCTTAGCCAGCCGCACAGATACGCAGTATTTT
clone size: .; V gene: TRBV5-1; J gene: TRBJ2-1; D gene: .; CDR3 protein: CASSLGLTGIGNEQFF; CDR3 DNA: TGCGCCAGCAGCTTGGGACTAACAGGGATCGGGAATGAGCAGTTCTTC
clone size: .; V gene: TRBV5-4; J gene: TRBJ1-6; D gene: .; CDR3 protein: CASSLERGLGALHF; CDR3 DNA: TGTGCCAGCAGCCTGGAGCGGGGGTTGGGAGCCCTCCACTTT
clone size: .; V gene: TRBV29-1; J gene: TRBJ2-2; D gene: TRBD1; CDR3 protein: CSVGQGRSIGELFF; CDR3 DNA: TGCAGCGTTGGACAGGGGAGATCGATCGGGGAGCTGTTTTTT